This T cell receptor (beta chain) was profiled in a study of beta chain features in type 1 diabetes. Study summary: Across every sample, over 100 million sorted cells were examined in total.

Sequencing targeted expressed TCRB transcripts, as all isolated RNA had been reverse transcribed. Method: immunoSEQ multiplex PCR; TCRdb's copy keeps in-frame clones and lacks some. The profile shows about 190,000 clones, approximately 7.9% of them singletons. Sampling consisted of one heparinised blood draw per donor, averaging roughly 110 mL. Sorting of CD4+ naive, central memory, regulatory and stem cell-like memory cells was performed via CD45RO/CCR7/CD25/CD127/CD95/CD27. The CDR3 runs to 17 residues. V was pared by 5 bases and J by 5 bases, with 24 bases between. Germline V gene lookup returns CDR1 SGHAT and CDR2 FQNNGV. About this clone itself: Its specificity is not known.

Overall study results and limits: At VDJ recombination sites, type 1 diabetes patients had fewer insertions and more deleted nucleotides. Patients with Type 1 diabetes showed moderately but significantly shorter TCRB CDR3s in all four CD4+ subsets.

The sample comprised central memory CD4+ T cells from blood. The chain joins TRBV11-2 to TRBJ2-5; no reliable D call. The clonotype originates from a man younger than 35 with type 1 diabetes. CDR3 protein: CASSKRSYPGVGETQYF. Written as DNA, the CDR3 is TGTGCCAGCAGCAAAAGGTCGTATCCCGGAGTTGGGGAGACCCAGTACTTC.